This passage covers 20 T cell receptor beta chains from one sample sequenced in a study of blood T cells in healthy people across ages. PCR was performed a second time for roughly 7 to 12 cycles using a sample-barcoded 5' primer and a J-beta primer mix. TCRdb processed the 5' RACE reads anew with MiXCR; each CDR3 protein has one entry. The data contain fewer than 800,000 distinct CDR3 sequences, approximately 29% of them seen just once; the ten biggest clones take up 15%. Specimen: blood. The receptors here all came from a woman aged 80 or over in good health.

The chain joins TRBV12-3 or TRBV12-4 to TRBJ2-3; 8 bases are a match to TRBD2. Trimming at V came to 4 bases and at J to 2 bases, leaving 2 bases not matched to a gene. The CDR3 contains 14 residues. The CDR3 DNA reads TGTGCCAGCAGTTGGACTAGCTACACAGATACGCAGTATTTT. Protein: CASSWTSYTDTQYF.

The CDR3 DNA reads TGCAGTGCTAGAGATCTTGCGAGCGGGCGTAACAATGAGCAGTTCTTC. Its protein product is CSARDLASGRNNEQFF. This chain connects TRBV20-1 to TRBJ2-1; TRBD2 is a possible D gene (6 bases). In germline, CDR1 is DFQATT, CDR2 SNEGSKA (reference sequence). Trimming took off 0 bases at V and 5 bases at J, with 17 bases between the two ends. The CDR3 covers 16 residues.

V usage is TRBV3-1 and J usage is TRBJ2-5; the D call may be TRBD1 or TRBD2 (5 bases each). The CDR3 is 13 residues long. Trimming removed 5 bases from V and 5 bases from J, with 12 bases in between. Germline assignment: CDR1 LGHDT and CDR2 YNNKEL (reference sequence). CDR3 loop: CASSWTEGETQYF. CDR3 DNA sequence: TGTGCCAGCAGCTGGACTGAGGGGGAGACCCAGTACTTC.

This clonotype turned up a few times. This chain joins TRBV6-1 and TRBJ2-7, with TRBD1 matching 8 bases. CDR1 and CDR2 (germline): MNHNS, SASEGT. The CDR3 has 15 amino acids. Trimming took 4 bases from V and 7 from J; bases not matched to a gene: 12. The DNA for the CDR3 is TGTGCCAGCAGTGCGACAGGGGTGTTCTACAATGAGCAGTACTTC. Its translation: CASSATGVFYNEQYF.

In its sample, this clonotype was seen a few times. This chain connects TRBV30 to TRBJ2-1, with D tentatively TRBD2 (6 bases). The V end was cut by 4 bases, the J end by 1 base, with 14 bases between. CDR1 is GTSNPN, CDR2 SVGIG, per germline (reference sequence). CDR3 length: 15 residues. CDR3 region: CAWTVPEGSYNEQFF. CDR3 nucleotide sequence: TGTGCCTGGACCGTACCGGAGGGGTCCTACAATGAGCAGTTCTTC.

This clonotype was detected many times. A much more abundant neighbour one base away suggests this may be a read error. The V gene is TRBV7-3, the J gene TRBJ2-1; perhaps D is TRBD1 or TRBD2 (5 bases each). Trimming cost V 1 base and J 0 bases, with 7 bases left between them. The germline V gene has CDR1 SGHTA and CDR2 FQGTGA. This CDR3 region has 15 residues. CDR3 bases: TGTGCCAGCAGCTTAAAGGGGAGCTCCTACAATGAGCAGTTCTTC. It codes for CASSLKGSSYNEQFF.

The table lists this clonotype with a few counts. The chain has TRBV20-1 and TRBJ1-1, with D possibly matching TRBD1 (5 bases). This CDR3 has 14 residues. Germline V gives CDR1 DFQATT, CDR2 SNEGSKA (reference sequence). V dropped 1 base and J dropped 1 base, with 10 bases sitting between them. Written as DNA, the CDR3 is TGCAGTGCTAGAGCACTGACAGCGAACACTGAAGCTTTCTTT. This gives the protein CSARALTANTEAFF.

The genes are TRBV5-1 and TRBJ1-1, with D possibly matching TRBD1 (5 bases). The CDR3 is 16 amino acids. With 0 bases removed from V and 1 base from J, the gap between germline ends came to 13 bases. Germline V gives CDR1 SGHRS, CDR2 YFSETQ. The CDR3 here is CASSLVGRARNTEAFF. The CDR3 coding sequence is TGCGCCAGCAGCTTGGTAGGCAGGGCGAGGAACACTGAAGCTTTCTTT. The variable domain in full, with the rest retrieved from reference TRBV5-1 and TRBJ1-1, is KAGVTQTPRYLIKTRGQQVTLSCSPISGHRSVSWYQQTPGQGLQFLFEYFSETQRNKGNFPGRFSGRQFSNSRSEMNVSTLELGDSALYLCASSLVGRARNTEAFFGQGTRLTVV.

In this sample, this clonotype turned up a few times. The V and J genes are TRBV19 and TRBJ2-5; 7 bases fit TRBD2. The germline gives CDR1 LNHDA, CDR2 SQIVND (reference sequence). The CDR3 has 13 residues. V lost 5 bases, J lost 4 bases, and 4 bases stayed unmatched. The CDR3 sequence: CASSDGGGETQYF. The CDR3 nucleotides are TGTGCCAGTAGTGATGGGGGGGGAGAGACCCAGTACTTC.

Comments on this clonotype: Since a much larger clone is just one base distant, this may be a read error. Written as DNA, the CDR3 is TGTGCCAGCAGCTTTCAAGGGAGCCTCTCTGTTTGCTACGAGCAGTACTTC. Its protein is CASSFQGSLSVCYEQYF. V and J are TRBV7-2 and TRBJ2-7; TRBD2 is a possible D gene (5 bases). Germline lookup yields CDR1 SGHTA and CDR2 FQGNSA. The CDR3 covers 17 residues. V was pared by 3 bases and J by 3 bases, with 21 bases between.

The chain carries TRBV7-2 and TRBJ2-6; D gene unclear. The CDR3 covers 14 residues. Trimming took 5 bases from V and 4 from J, leaving 9 bases between them. Germline-derived CDR1 and CDR2 are SGHTA and FQGNSA. The CDR3 region is CASSLMGGANVLTF. DNA of the CDR3: TGTGCCAGCAGCCTAATGGGAGGGGCCAACGTCCTGACTTTC.

At least ten counts were recorded for this clonotype. V gene TRBV12-3 or TRBV12-4 combines with J gene TRBJ2-3, with D perhaps being TRBD1 or TRBD2 (6 bases each). Trimming took off 6 bases at V and 2 bases at J, with 12 bases between the two ends. The CDR3 loop spans 14 amino acids. CDR3 loop: CASRPGGPTDTQYF. DNA of the CDR3: TGTGCCAGCAGGCCCGGGGGCCCCACAGATACGCAGTATTTT.

This clonotype appeared many times. The gene calls are TRBV20-1 and TRBJ2-1; no firm D call. The CDR3 runs to 12 residues. V lost 6 bases and J lost 5, with 11 bases in between. Germline CDR1 is DFQATT and CDR2 is SNEGSKA (reference sequence). This CDR3 reads CSAPKRNNEQFF. The CDR3 DNA sequence: TGCAGTGCCCCGAAAAGAAACAATGAGCAGTTCTTC.

Comment on this clonotype: This may come from a read error, since a much larger clone is one base off. The V gene is TRBV30, the J gene TRBJ2-1; D is possibly TRBD1 or TRBD2 (6 bases each). V lost 0 bases, J lost 9 bases, and 12 bases lay in between. CDR3 length equals 13 residues. Germline V lookup: CDR1 GTSNPN, CDR2 SVGIG (reference sequence). The CDR3 DNA reads as TGTGCCTGGAGTGTACGGGGGCTGACTGAGCAGTTCTTC. This translates into CAWSVRGLTEQFF.

This clonotype has a handful of counts. The chain uses TRBV4-2 and TRBJ1-1; D uncertain. Trimming left V 0 bases short and J 1 base short, with 3 bases between. Germline V gene sequence: CDR1 LGHNA, CDR2 YNFKEQ. The CDR3 runs 13 residues. CDR3 bases: TGTGCCAGCAGCCAAGATACGAACACTGAAGCTTTCTTT. The encoded protein is CASSQDTNTEAFF.

The chain has TRBV4-1 and TRBJ2-1; 10 nucleotides align to TRBD2. The J segment lost 9 bases and the V segment lost 4 bases, leaving 9 bases of the junction unmatched. Per germline, CDR1 MGHRA and CDR2 YSYEKL. This CDR3 region has 15 residues. The CDR3 spells CASSLLAGVSGEQFF. CDR3 DNA sequence: TGCGCCAGCAGCCTCCTAGCGGGAGTCTCAGGTGAGCAGTTCTTC.

This clonotype was recorded many times. The chain recombines TRBV7-9 with TRBJ2-7; no reliable D call. V was cut by 7 bases and J by 2 bases, with 9 bases left in between. The CDR3 is made up of 12 amino acids. Germline CDR1 is SEHNR and CDR2 is FQNEAQ (reference sequence). In DNA, the CDR3 is TGTGCCAGCACCAATTCCCCCTACGAGCAGTACTTC. It codes for CASTNSPYEQYF.

The rearrangement links TRBV20-1 to TRBJ2-1; 8 bases match TRBD2. Germline assignment: CDR1 DFQATT and CDR2 SNEGSKA (reference sequence). The CDR3 is made up of 13 amino acids. The V and J ends lost 7 bases and 7 bases, in that order; junction bases with no gene match: 9. This chain's CDR3 is CSGAGGRENEQFF. The CDR3 nucleotides are TGCAGTGGCGCGGGGGGACGTGAAAATGAGCAGTTCTTC.

This clonotype was observed at least ten times. The chain joins TRBV15 to TRBJ2-1; no clear D gene. V lost 1 base and J lost 0, with 7 bases in between. The CDR3 sequence is 15 residues long. Germline CDR1 is LNHNV and CDR2 is YYDKDF (reference sequence). This chain's CDR3 is CATSRAQSSYNEQFF. As DNA, the CDR3 is TGTGCCACCAGCAGAGCACAGAGCTCCTACAATGAGCAGTTCTTC.

This clonotype was observed a few times. A much larger clone differs from this one at a single base, so this may be a read error. The chain carries TRBV20-1 and TRBJ2-5; TRBD1 matches at 8 bases. This CDR3 is built from 13 residues. Germline V lookup: CDR1 DFQATT, CDR2 SNEGSKA (reference sequence). J lost 11 bases, V lost 7 bases, and 15 bases had no gene match. CDR3 coding DNA: TGCAGTGACCTCCCGACAGGGGAGGCTGGGCAGTACTTC. It specifies CSDLPTGEAGQYF.